The clone carrying this TCR beta chain was seen once. Its specificity is unknown. The data belong to a study of cytotoxic CD8 clonotypes in ibrutinib-treated CLL. About the research overall: The study included some 10 relapsed/refractory and under 16 treatment-naive patients; about 18 had IGHV unmutated disease. Study outcomes and limitations: Public clonotypes, found uncommonly, either contracted or stayed stable on treatment.

Germline CDR1 is MGHRA and CDR2 is YSYEKL. The length of the CDR3 is 16 residues. Trimming left V 4 bases short and J 7 bases short, with 17 bases between. Target depth was 1 in 200,000 to 1 in 1 million T cells, about 10x per clonotype. Libraries were prepared by immunoSEQ multiplex PCR; TCRdb keeps only in-frame clonotypes and omits some of them. Here the sample spans roughly 330,000 clones, roughly 67% being singletons. The source was PBMCs, collected after 36 months of ibrutinib treatment. The chain carries TRBV4-1 and TRBJ1-6; no firm D call. The receptor's source is a human donor with chronic lymphocytic leukemia. CDR3 sequence reads: CASSPQARARNSPLHF. DNA for the CDR3: TGCGCCAGCAGCCCCCAAGCGCGGGCCCGGAATTCACCCCTCCACTTT.